One and the same sample provided the 10 T cell receptor beta chains below, sequenced in a study of blood T cell repertoires in COVID-19. Measured with immunoSEQ multiplex PCR; TCRdb has only the in-frame clones, and not every one. The profile shows approximately 240,000 clones, roughly 90% of them singletons. Sequencing was done on a sample of PBMCs or T cells enriched from blood (not recorded which). These receptors were collected from a woman in her thirties with acute COVID-19.

The V and J genes are TRBV6-9 and TRBJ2-2, with D possibly TRBD2 on 5 matching bases. The length of the CDR3 is 14 residues. CDR1 MNHGY and CDR2 SVAAGI come from the germline V gene. Trimming stripped 9 bases from V and 3 bases from J, with 14 bases between. CDR3 nucleotides: TGTGCCAGTTCGGAAAGCGGCCACACCGGGGAGCTGTTTTTT. Amino acid sequence: CASSESGHTGELFF.

This chain uses TRBV7-9 with TRBJ1-1; 7 bases align to TRBD1. Unmatched junction bases numbered 2, after V lost 1 base and J lost 3 bases. The length of the CDR3 is 14 residues. Germline V gene sequence: CDR1 SEHNR, CDR2 FQNEAQ (reference sequence). CDR3 DNA sequence: TGTGCCAGCAGCTTAGAGGGGGCCTACACTGAAGCTTTCTTT. Protein sequence: CASSLEGAYTEAFF.

This clone was seen just once. The rearrangement joins TRBV15 to TRBJ2-1; D is possibly TRBD2 (5 bases). Per germline, CDR1 LNHNV and CDR2 YYDKDF (reference sequence). The CDR3 extends over 17 amino acids. Trimming removed 4 bases at V and 5 bases at J, with 21 bases between. CDR3 sequence reads: CATSKTRDFNLDNEQFF. For the CDR3, the DNA is TGTGCCACCAGCAAGACCCGGGATTTTAATTTGGACAATGAGCAGTTCTTC.

This chain connects TRBV6-2 or TRBV6-3 to TRBJ2-3; D not resolved. Germline CDR1 and CDR2: MNHEY and SVGEGT. This CDR3 has 16 residues. Trimming pared 0 bases from V and 0 bases from J, leaving 10 bases between. The CDR3 nucleotides are TGTGCCAGCAGTTACTCTGCCAGTCCGAGCACAGATACGCAGTATTTT. It translates to CASSYSASPSTDTQYF.

The chain uses TRBV18 and TRBJ2-5; no clear D. CDR1 KGHSH and CDR2 LQKENI come from the germline V gene. CDR3 length: 14 amino acids. Trimming took off 0 bases at V and 5 bases at J, with 10 bases between the two ends. The CDR3 sequence: CASSPPESRETQYF. CDR3 bases: TGTGCCAGCTCACCACCGGAGTCTAGGGAGACCCAGTACTTC.

The chain combines TRBV9 with TRBJ2-5, with 7 nucleotides matching TRBD2. Germline V CDR1 and CDR2: SGDLS, YYNGEE. CDR3 size: 17 residues. Trimming at V came to 0 bases and at J to 1 base, leaving 9 bases not matched to a gene. DNA of the CDR3: TGTGCCAGCAGCGTAGGGGTGGCGGGGGACCTCCAAGAGACCCAGTACTTC. Its translation is CASSVGVAGDLQETQYF.

V is TRBV15 and J is TRBJ1-5; possibly TRBD1 for D (6 bases). Trimming shortened V by 0 bases and J by 5 bases, and 11 bases separated the two germline ends. Germline V gene data show CDR1 as LNHNV and CDR2 as YYDKDF (reference sequence). The CDR3 sequence is 15 residues long. CDR3 in amino acids: CATSRDLAGDQPQHF. CDR3 nucleotide sequence: TGTGCCACCAGCAGAGATTTAGCAGGGGATCAGCCCCAGCATTTT.

The rearrangement links TRBV7-9 to TRBJ1-1; no reliable D call. Trimming cost V 5 bases and J 1 base, with 14 bases left between them. The CDR3 loop spans 15 amino acids. Germline V gene sequence: CDR1 SEHNR, CDR2 FQNEAQ (reference sequence). CDR3 amino acids: CASSQDLLTNTEAFF. DNA for the CDR3: TGTGCCAGCAGCCAGGATCTCCTAACGAACACTGAAGCTTTCTTT.

CDR3: CASSHQDRGAGKLFF. The CDR3 DNA follows: TGTGCCAGCAGCCATCAAGACAGGGGCGCGGGGAAACTGTTTTTT. V is TRBV7-2 and J is TRBJ1-4, with 8 bases that match TRBD1. CDR1 is SGHTA, CDR2 FQGNSA, per germline. CDR3 length equals 15 residues. Losses at the gene ends were 5 bases for V and 11 bases for J; bases not matched to a gene: 13.

The rearrangement links TRBV28 to TRBJ2-1; D gene uncertain. The V end was cut by 7 bases, the J end by 9 bases, with 22 bases between. The germline gives CDR1 MDHEN, CDR2 SYDVKM. The CDR3 is made up of 15 amino acids. As DNA, the CDR3 is TGTGCCAGCAATCTAGGCCTCCTCTCCCCTGGTGAGCAGTTCTTC. Protein: CASNLGLLSPGEQFF.